The 14 T cell receptor beta chains below come from one sample, sequenced in a study of T cells in Graves' hyperthyroidism and ophthalmopathy. Regions amplified from RNA transcripts were the TCR beta CDR3 regions. RT-PCR in the first round (using the HTBI primer set) targeted the TCR CDR3. MiXCR was run by TCRdb on the multiplex PCR reads, yielding one entry per CDR3 protein. The sample carries about 640,000 distinct CDR3 sequences, around 21% recorded once. Sequencing was performed on blood. These receptor sequences come from a man under 40 with Graves' ophthalmopathy.

This clonotype was recorded a few times. The V call is TRBV19, the J call TRBJ1-5, with D perhaps matching TRBD1 (5 bases). Germline V lookup: CDR1 LNHDA, CDR2 SQIVND (reference sequence). V dropped 4 bases and J dropped 4 bases, with 8 bases sitting between them. This CDR3 comprises 13 residues. The CDR3 reads CASSTQENQPQHF. The CDR3 DNA follows: TGTGCCAGTAGTACACAGGAAAATCAGCCCCAGCATTTT.

The chain combines TRBV18 with TRBJ1-1; D not resolved. Germline CDR1 reads KGHSH; CDR2 reads LQKENI. Trimming pared 2 bases from V and 5 bases from J, leaving 12 bases between. CDR3 size: 14 residues. The CDR3 here is CASSPLREETEAFF. Here the CDR3 DNA reads TGTGCCAGCTCACCATTAAGGGAGGAAACTGAAGCTTTCTTT.

The chain joins TRBV6-1 to TRBJ2-3; TRBD2 matches at 7 bases. The CDR3 is made up of 14 amino acids. CDR1 is MNHNS and CDR2 is SASEGT in the germline V gene. Germline trimming cut 7 bases from V and 0 bases from J; bases unmatched to any gene: 4. The CDR3 coding sequence is TGTGCCAGCAAAGCGGGGTTTAGCACAGATACGCAGTATTTT. This translates into CASKAGFSTDTQYF.

The rearrangement joins TRBV2 to TRBJ1-2; 10 bases align to TRBD1. The germline V gene has CDR1 SNHLY and CDR2 FYNNEI. J lost 8 bases, V lost 6 bases, and 9 bases had no gene match. The CDR3 covers 14 residues. The CDR3 sequence: CASRRDRGSGGYTF. As DNA, the CDR3 is TGTGCCAGCAGGCGGGACAGGGGATCGGGGGGCTACACCTTC.

This clonotype came up once. The V and J genes are TRBV9 and TRBJ1-6; tentatively, D is TRBD1 (5 bases). V was clipped by 3 bases and J by 1 base, with 17 bases between them. Germline-derived CDR1 and CDR2 are SGDLS and YYNGEE. This CDR3 is 18 amino acids long. This CDR3 is CASSETGDLGSYNSPLHF. The CDR3 DNA reads TGTGCCAGCAGCGAAACCGGGGACCTGGGGTCCTATAATTCACCCCTCCACTTT.

This clonotype was observed a few times. The V and J genes are TRBV5-6 and TRBJ1-1; D uncertain. The CDR3 is 13 residues long. Trimming stripped 7 bases from V and 1 base from J, with 11 bases between. The germline V gene encodes CDR1 SGHDT and CDR2 YYEEEE. In DNA, the CDR3 is TGTGCCAGCGCTCGGACGGAGAACACTGAAGCTTTCTTT. This gives the protein CASARTENTEAFF.

The V call is TRBV20-1, the J call TRBJ2-1; D is unclear. The germline V gene has CDR1 DFQATT and CDR2 SNEGSKA (reference sequence). Trimming cost V 0 bases and J 9 bases, with 15 bases left between them. This CDR3 spans 14 amino acids. The CDR3, as DNA: TGCAGTGCTAGAGATTTACATGGTCCCGTTGAGCAGTTCTTC. Protein product: CSARDLHGPVEQFF.

This clonotype was recorded a few times. The rearrangement joins TRBV30 to TRBJ1-1; 7 nucleotides match TRBD1. Unmatched junction bases numbered 12, after V lost 1 base and J lost 4 bases. Germline lookup yields CDR1 GTSNPN and CDR2 SVGIG (reference sequence). CDR3 length: 16 residues. CDR3 in DNA: TGTGCCTGGAGTGCCGTAGCGGACAGGCTGGGCACTGAAGCTTTCTTT. Its protein product is CAWSAVADRLGTEAFF.

This clonotype was counted many times. V gene TRBV11-2 combines with J gene TRBJ2-4, with 10 bases lining up with TRBD1. The CDR3 is 15 residues long. Looked up from germline, CDR1 is SGHAT and CDR2 is FQNNGV. V lost 5 bases and J lost 9; bases outside the gene matches: 10. The CDR3 nucleotides read TGTGCCAGCAGCCAGCAGACAGGGGGCTCGGGCATTCAGTACTTC. Its protein is CASSQQTGGSGIQYF.

The V and J genes are TRBV19 and TRBJ1-2, with D hard to call. The length of the CDR3 is 14 residues. From germline, CDR1 is LNHDA and CDR2 SQIVND (reference sequence). The V end lost 4 bases, the J end lost 4 bases, and 13 bases lay between the germline ends. DNA for the CDR3: TGTGCCAGTAGTACCAGACCGACCAGCTATGGCTACACCTTC. Its translation is CASSTRPTSYGYTF.

The table lists this clonotype with a few counts. The chain combines TRBV5-6 with TRBJ2-1, with 11 bases identical to TRBD2. Germline CDR1 is SGHDT and CDR2 is YYEEEE. This CDR3 has 16 residues. V lost 3 bases and J lost 3; bases outside the gene matches: 5. The CDR3 region has the DNA TGTGCCAGCAGCTACTCACTAGCGGGAGTCTACAATGAGCAGTTCTTC. It yields the protein CASSYSLAGVYNEQFF.

J is TRBJ2-3 and V is TRBV28, with D possibly TRBD1 on 6 matching bases. Trimming shortened V by 5 bases and J by 11 bases, and 23 bases separated the two germline ends. The CDR3 is 15 amino acids. CDR1 and CDR2 from the germline V gene are MDHEN and SYDVKM. CDR3 loop: CASSPYLERGLRQYF. The CDR3 DNA is TGTGCCAGCAGTCCTTACCTAGAGAGGGGGTTGAGGCAGTATTTT.

This clonotype has at least ten counts. V gene TRBV11-2 combines with J gene TRBJ2-7, with D perhaps matching TRBD2 (5 bases). V lost 1 base and J 2 bases, leaving 12 bases between the germline ends. This CDR3 region has 15 residues. Germline CDR1 reads SGHAT; CDR2 reads FQNNGV. The CDR3 DNA reads as TGTGCCAGCAGCTTAGGTGCGGGCCCGGCCTACGAGCAGTACTTC. Translated, it gives CASSLGAGPAYEQYF.

The CDR3, as DNA: TGTGCCAGCACCCCTATCCCGCGAGGACCTCCTGGAAACACCATATATTTT. This encodes CASTPIPRGPPGNTIYF. This rearrangement joins TRBV6-2 or TRBV6-3 to TRBJ1-3; D is unclear. Germline lookup yields CDR1 MNHEY and CDR2 SVGEGT. Trimming removed 7 bases at V and 2 bases at J, with 21 bases between. The CDR3 consists of 17 residues.